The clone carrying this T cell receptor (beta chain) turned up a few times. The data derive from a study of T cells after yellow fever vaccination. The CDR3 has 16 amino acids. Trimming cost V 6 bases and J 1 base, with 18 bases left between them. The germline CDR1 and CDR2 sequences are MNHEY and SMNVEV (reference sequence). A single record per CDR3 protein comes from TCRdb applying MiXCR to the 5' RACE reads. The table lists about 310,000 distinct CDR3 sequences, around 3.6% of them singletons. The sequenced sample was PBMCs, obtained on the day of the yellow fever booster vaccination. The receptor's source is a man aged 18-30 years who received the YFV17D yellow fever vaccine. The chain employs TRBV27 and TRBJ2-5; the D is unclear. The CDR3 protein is CASSSFYAGSQETQYF. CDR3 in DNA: TGTGCCAGCAGCTCCTTTTACGCTGGATCCCAAGAGACCCAGTACTTC.